This TCR beta chain is from a study of blood T cell repertoires in COVID-19. The overall study: Acute and convalescent COVID-19 specimens originated in the United States, Italy and Spain. From T cells, B-cell-depleted T cells, or PBMCs came the material, which was cDNA or gDNA.

The CDR3 has 15 residues. V dropped 0 bases and J dropped 2 bases, with 10 bases sitting between them. CDR1 is SGDLS, CDR2 YYNGEE, per germline. The method was immunoSEQ multiplex PCR; TCRdb's version includes in-frame clones alone and lacks a portion of them. The repertoire consists of 150,000 to 200,000 clones, with about 86% occurring once and the leading ten covering about 0.98%. This rearrangement joins TRBV9 to TRBJ2-3; a weak D match, TRBD1 (5 bases). This clonotype was obtained from a man between 18 and 35 years old with acute or convalescent COVID-19. Material: peripheral blood. The CDR3 nucleotides read TGTGCCAGCAGCGTAGCCAGGGCCCCCACAGATACGCAGTATTTT. This translates into CASSVARAPTDTQYF.